Given below is one TCR beta chain in context. The target of this receptor is not known. No much larger clone is present one base from it, and per-base qualities are unavailable. Each patient had bone marrow sampled at the time of active disease. Isolation of bone marrow mononuclear cells was performed by Ficoll-Hypaque density gradient centrifugation. CD138-negative cells were obtained by negative selection after labeling with CD138 magnetic microbeads on a MACS separator, removing myeloma plasma cells. Purity of the isolated cells was checked by flow cytometry on an Attune NxT using CD138 antibodies. TRIzol reagent was used to extract total RNA, and a NanoDrop spectrophotometer was used to quantify the extracted RNA. For each patient, the CD138-negative bone marrow sample underwent paired RNA-seq and IR-seq. The Immunoverse kit was used to build TCR libraries from about 400 ng RNA, with molecular barcoded adaptors covering alpha/delta and beta/gamma chains. TCR library preparation was performed with the same RNA that was used for transcriptome sequencing. Sequencing of the TCR libraries was done on an Illumina HiSeq 4000 with 2 x 150 cycles. Concerning the study's data processing: TCR reads were aligned to human V, D, J and C references and assembled into CDR3 clonotypes with MiXCR, including quality filtering and error correction. The tcR package in R was used for analysis of clonotype counts and gene usage diversity. Raw mapping reads were checked after the RNA-seq reads had been mapped by STAR aligner version 2.5.3a onto the human GRCh37 genome. To test how sequencing depth affects detected clonotypes, IR-seq fastq files were randomly downsampled with Seqtk 1.3. The public reads were reanalyzed by TCRdb: fastp trimming at Q25, MiXCR alignment, in-frame beta chains only. One record per CDR3 amino acid sequence lists the most common genes and DNA. TCRdb's processing, not the study's, gives the V and J calls here. This sample comprises tens of thousands of distinct CDR3 sequences, under 25% of them detected only once. Roughly 15% of the sample belongs to the ten largest clones.

The germline V gene (reference sequence) provides CDR1 DFQATT and CDR2 SNEGSKA. Reading from cysteine to phenylalanine, the CDR3 counts 18 amino acids. Only the CDR3 DNA stays, 54 bases, in frame from base 1. V loses 5 bases at its end and J loses 4 bases; junction bases beyond the gene matches: 12. The data belong to a study of read filtering for tumor transcriptome and immune sequencing (dated by TCRdb to about 2020). A note on the overall study: The cohort was composed of 16 to 20 male and some 13 female patients, with a mean age of roughly 70 years and an age range of about 47 to 85. TCR-region mapped reads per sample ranged from about 3.5 to 10.27 million with IR-seq versus only about 85 to 1,300 with RNA-seq. By revised international staging, roughly 8 patients were R-ISS I, under 20 were R-ISS II and roughly 7 were R-ISS III. TCR repertoires obtained by targeted immune repertoire sequencing and by bulk whole-transcriptome sequencing performed on the same bone marrow samples were compared. One of the main goals was to work out a read-filtering strategy for immune repertoire data, in particular whether clonotypes backed by only a single read should be removed. After DNase treatment, whole-transcriptome libraries were prepared using the TruSeq RNA Access Library Prep Kit. Results and caveats for the whole study, not just this receptor: Clonotypes were captured by IR-seq at much higher depth and more reliably than by RNA-seq, and smaller IR-seq throughput was sufficient for identification of most shared clonotypes. The sorted CD138-negative fraction was a mixed bone marrow immune population, not purified T cells. In IR-seq, single-read clonotypes were roughly 82% of clonotypes but approximately 3.5% of total reads; in RNA-seq they were 74.6% of clonotypes and 35% to 55% of reads. The correlation between IR-seq and RNA-seq shared clonotype proportions rose when single-read clonotypes were removed.

This clonotype was obtained from a donor at least 40 years old with multiple myeloma. The sequenced sample was a population of CD138-negative cells sorted from bone marrow. This sample's cell subset or site label indicates: bone marrow mononuclear cells depleted of CD138+ plasma/myeloma cells by negative magnetic selection. The chain links TRBV20-1 with TRBJ2-1; 15 bases in the junction line up with TRBD2. This receptor carries the CDR3 CSAGPGLAGGPKYNEQFF. The DNA sequence is given as TGCAGTGCTGGGCCTGGACTAGCGGGAGGGCCGAAGTACAATGAGCAGTTCTTC.